Detailed here is one T cell receptor beta chain. The clone's antigen remains unknown. No base quality values were provided; no much bigger clone lies one nucleotide off. This sample was included in a study of T cell responses to AZD1222 COVID-19 vaccine (dated by TCRdb to the early 2020s). With respect to the entire study: AZD1222 recipients whose second dose came at about 4 weeks and those whose second dose came at about 12 weeks were combined into one group, since spike-specific TCR depth and breadth did not differ between the two schedules. Trial participants were enrolled into age subgroups of 18-55, 56-69 and 70-plus years, which contained about 150, 27 and 61 TCR-sequenced participants, respectively. A total of roughly 240 trial participants underwent TCR sequencing, of whom some 210 received two doses of AZD1222 and about 25 received two doses of the MenACWY control vaccine. The research as a whole found: Conclusions about previously exposed vaccinees are limited because only six or seven AZD1222 recipients were SARS-CoV-2 seropositive at baseline. Vaccine-associated CD4 TCRs spanned the whole spike protein, with dominant responses in regions 160-218 and 743-854. No day 14 peak-response samples were available, so repertoires were characterized only after the peak T cell response. Most participants were white British and females outnumbered males, and the authors suggested that clonal diversity may have been underestimated. In the small 56-69-year group, the increase in depth fell short of significance, most likely because of low power. After two AZD1222 doses, spike-specific TCR breadth and depth were significantly higher than at day 0 and than in MenACWY recipients. Reportedly, close to half of the unique spike-specific TCRs recognized epitopes lying outside the regions that are mutated in the B.1.351 and B.1.1.7 variants.

In the paper's terms, the time point label means: baseline before first vaccination. Samples from vaccinated people were obtained from the UK trials COV001 and COV002, which included a single-blind randomized controlled phase 2/3 trial of AZD1222 (ChAdOx1 nCoV-19) in healthy adults. For TCRbeta chain sequencing, PBMC samples were collected from trial participants at day 0 and at day 28 after the second dose. The CDR3 regions of human TCRbeta chains were analyzed by immunosequencing. In the paper's pipeline: TCRs in the repertoires were compared against a reference library of SARS-CoV-2-specific TCRs that had been generated with the MIRA antigen-specificity platform. Breadth was defined as the fraction of unique TCRs that were SARS-CoV-2-associated, and depth was defined as the fraction of total T cells that were SARS-CoV-2-associated. Using the MIRA data, each spike-specific TCR was assigned both to the spike region to which the TCR was reactive and to a CD4 or CD8 class. Log10-transformed breadth and depth values were compared by one-way ANOVA with Sidak's multiple comparisons tests. The table comes from immuneACCESS by way of TCRdb, which keeps in-frame sequences with V and J called. Part of the clones is missing from these tables; in studies checked, under half for an unresolved V gene and the rest for unknown reasons. The V and J calls and the clone size are those of that table, but D and trimming were determined from the DNA. Present in this sample are roughly 93,000 clones, approximately 87% of which were seen just once. Roughly 26% of the sample is taken by the ten largest.

Measured from the cysteine to the phenylalanine, the CDR3 is 15 residues long. CDR3 DNA only is kept here, 45 bases in frame from base 1. CDR1 and CDR2, looked up from the germline V gene, are KGHDR and SFDVKD. V is reduced by 6 bases and J by 6 bases, leaving a spacing of 17 bases between them. The material sequenced was peripheral blood, taken on day 0 of AZD1222 vaccination. This chain is built from TRBV24-1 and TRBJ2-1, with a tentative D gene TRBD2 over 5 matching bases. The sequence came from an adult in good health. For the CDR3, the sequence is CATSTWTSHLNEQFF. In nucleotide form, the sequence is TGTGCCACCAGTACATGGACTTCCCACCTCAATGAGCAGTTCTTC.